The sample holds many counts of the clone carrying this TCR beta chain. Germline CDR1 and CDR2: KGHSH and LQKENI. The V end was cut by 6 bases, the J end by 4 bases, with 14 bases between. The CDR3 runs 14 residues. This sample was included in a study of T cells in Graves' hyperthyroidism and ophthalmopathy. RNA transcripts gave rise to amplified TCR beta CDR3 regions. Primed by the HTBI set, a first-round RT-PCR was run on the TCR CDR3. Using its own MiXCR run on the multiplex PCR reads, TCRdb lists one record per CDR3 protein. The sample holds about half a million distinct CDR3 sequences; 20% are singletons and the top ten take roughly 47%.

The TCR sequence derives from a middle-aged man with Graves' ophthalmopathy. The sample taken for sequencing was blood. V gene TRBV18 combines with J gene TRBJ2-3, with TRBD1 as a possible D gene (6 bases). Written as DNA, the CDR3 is TGTGCCAGCTCCCCCGCGGCAGGGGCAGATACGCAGTATTTT. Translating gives CASSPAAGADTQYF. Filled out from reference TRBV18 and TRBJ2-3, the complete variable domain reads NAGVMQNPRHLVRRRGQEARLRCSPMKGHSHVYWYRQLPEEGLKFMVYLQKENIIDESGMPKERFSAEFPKEGPSILRIQQVVRGDSAAYFCASSPAAGADTQYFGPGTRLTVL.